A selection of T cell receptor beta chains follows, all from one sample in a study of CD4+ T cells in melanoma. The table came from immunoSEQ multiplex PCR; TCRdb's copy has only in-frame clones and leaves some out. The sample lists some 150,000 clones, about nine tenths occurring once. The receptors derive from a human donor with melanoma. Each CDR3 is given with its conserved first and last residue. Each record gives: clone size, J gene, D gene, V gene, CDR3 protein, CDR3 DNA. D genes are given only for firm matches. Clone size is not always given. Where it is, it says once, few, many or a class for expanded clones.

abundance: -
j_gene: TRBJ1-5
d_gene: TRBD1
v_gene: TRBV2
CDR3aa: CASSVPGQGSIFNQPQHF
CDR3nt: TGTGCCAGCAGTGTCCCGGGACAGGGGTCCATATTCAATCAGCCCCAGCATTTT

abundance: -
j_gene: TRBJ2-7
d_gene: -
v_gene: TRBV2
CDR3aa: CASSGSQGAEQYF
CDR3nt: TGTGCCAGCAGTGGGTCCCAGGGTGCCGAGCAGTACTTC

abundance: once
j_gene: TRBJ2-2
d_gene: -
v_gene: TRBV10-2
CDR3aa: CASRTWGAKSTGELFF
CDR3nt: TGCGCCAGCAGAACCTGGGGGGCAAAAAGCACCGGGGAGCTGTTTTTT

abundance: -
j_gene: TRBJ2-2
d_gene: -
v_gene: TRBV14
CDR3aa: CASRTLGGELFF
CDR3nt: TGTGCCAGCAGGACCCTAGGCGGGGAGCTGTTTTTT

abundance: -
j_gene: TRBJ1-4
d_gene: -
v_gene: TRBV6-1
CDR3aa: CASSEDRANEKLFF
CDR3nt: TGTGCCAGCAGTGAAGACAGGGCTAATGAAAAACTGTTTTTT

abundance: -
j_gene: TRBJ1-5
d_gene: -
v_gene: TRBV5-1
CDR3aa: CASSLGAGPNQPQHF
CDR3nt: TGCGCCAGCAGCTTGGGTGCAGGGCCGAATCAGCCCCAGCATTTT

abundance: -
j_gene: TRBJ2-5
d_gene: TRBD1
v_gene: TRBV9
CDR3aa: CASRGQGEETQYF
CDR3nt: TGTGCCAGCAGGGGACAGGGAGAAGAGACCCAGTACTTC

abundance: -
j_gene: TRBJ2-7
d_gene: -
v_gene: TRBV7-7
CDR3aa: CASSLRSGDEQYF
CDR3nt: TGTGCTAGCAGCTTAAGATCTGGGGACGAGCAGTACTTC

abundance: -
j_gene: TRBJ1-5
d_gene: -
v_gene: TRBV7-8
CDR3aa: CASSLVAGVWGNQPQHF
CDR3nt: TGTGCCAGCAGCTTAGTAGCTGGGGTGTGGGGCAATCAGCCCCAGCATTTT

abundance: -
j_gene: TRBJ2-7
d_gene: TRBD1
v_gene: TRBV2
CDR3aa: CATGQGVDEQYF
CDR3nt: TGTGCCACCGGACAGGGGGTCGACGAGCAGTACTTC

abundance: -
j_gene: TRBJ2-4
d_gene: -
v_gene: TRBV20-1
CDR3aa: CSAGPKNIQYF
CDR3nt: TGCAGTGCTGGACCTAAAAACATTCAGTACTTC

abundance: once
j_gene: TRBJ1-4
d_gene: -
v_gene: TRBV6-1
CDR3aa: CASSEYRDEKLFF
CDR3nt: TGTGCCAGCAGTGAATACAGAGATGAAAAACTGTTTTTT

abundance: -
j_gene: TRBJ2-3
d_gene: -
v_gene: TRBV7-9
CDR3aa: CASSPGPGRSTDTQYF
CDR3nt: TGTGCCAGCAGCCCCGGCCCAGGGCGAAGCACAGATACGCAGTATTTT

abundance: -
j_gene: TRBJ2-7
d_gene: TRBD1
v_gene: TRBV5-6
CDR3aa: CASSTLQGARDEQYF
CDR3nt: TGTGCCAGCAGCACCCTACAGGGGGCACGCGACGAGCAGTACTTC

abundance: -
j_gene: TRBJ1-2
d_gene: -
v_gene: TRBV9
CDR3aa: CASSVGRGGYGYTF
CDR3nt: TGTGCCAGCAGCGTAGGTAGGGGCGGCTATGGCTACACCTTC

abundance: -
j_gene: TRBJ2-7
d_gene: TRBD1
v_gene: TRBV19
CDR3aa: CASSITGTANSYEQYF
CDR3nt: TGTGCCAGTAGTATTACCGGGACAGCCAACTCCTACGAGCAGTACTTC

abundance: -
j_gene: TRBJ1-1
d_gene: -
v_gene: TRBV6-7
CDR3aa: CASRRAREETGLYMNTEAFF
CDR3nt: TGTGCCAGCAGACGGGCCAGAGAGGAGACAGGCCTTTACATGAACACTGAAGCTTTCTTT

abundance: -
j_gene: TRBJ1-1
d_gene: TRBD1
v_gene: TRBV7-9
CDR3aa: CASSLQGSSVAFF
CDR3nt: TGTGCCAGCAGCCTACAGGGGAGTTCGGTAGCTTTCTTT

abundance: -
j_gene: TRBJ2-7
d_gene: -
v_gene: TRBV2
CDR3aa: CASSRGGYIAYEQYF
CDR3nt: TGTGCCAGCAGCCGAGGTGGGTACATCGCCTACGAGCAGTACTTC

abundance: -
j_gene: TRBJ1-5
d_gene: -
v_gene: TRBV6-1
CDR3aa: CASSEGGQGLPQHF
CDR3nt: TGTGCCAGCAGTGAAGGGGGGCAGGGGTTGCCCCAGCATTTT

abundance: -
j_gene: TRBJ2-2
d_gene: TRBD2
v_gene: TRBV19
CDR3aa: CASSASSGGISVTGELFF
CDR3nt: TGTGCCAGTAGTGCTTCTAGCGGGGGGATCTCAGTCACCGGGGAGCTGTTTTTT

abundance: -
j_gene: TRBJ2-5
d_gene: TRBD2
v_gene: TRBV2
CDR3aa: CASNRLAGDETQYF
CDR3nt: TGTGCCAGCAACAGACTAGCGGGGGATGAGACCCAGTACTTC

abundance: -
j_gene: TRBJ2-7
d_gene: TRBD2
v_gene: TRBV7-9
CDR3aa: CASSPAGQGRHEQYF
CDR3nt: TGTGCCAGCAGCCCAGCGGGGCAGGGAAGGCACGAGCAGTACTTC

abundance: once
j_gene: TRBJ1-1
d_gene: TRBD1
v_gene: TRBV28
CDR3aa: CASRTLTGTGTLNTEAFF
CDR3nt: TGTGCCAGCAGGACTTTGACCGGGACAGGGACCCTAAACACTGAAGCTTTCTTT

abundance: -
j_gene: TRBJ2-1
d_gene: -
v_gene: TRBV7-9
CDR3aa: CASSFRGQGAMAEQFF
CDR3nt: TGTGCCAGCAGCTTTCGTGGGCAGGGCGCTATGGCTGAGCAGTTCTTC